Listed below are T cell receptor beta chains from one sample, sequenced in a study of blood T cells in healthy people across ages. MiXCR, run by TCRdb on the 5' RACE reads, gives a single entry per CDR3 protein. The data show 1.5 million to 2 million distinct CDR3 sequences, over 25% seen once. Sequenced sample: blood. Receptors originate from a woman aged 25-40 years in good health. Both conserved end residues are part of each CDR3. Each record gives: clone size, J gene, D gene, V gene, CDR3 protein, CDR3 DNA. The D gene is left open where the match is weak. Only some rows state a clone size, as once, few, many or a class for expanded clones.

abundance: few
j_gene: TRBJ2-4
d_gene: .
v_gene: TRBV7-6
CDR3aa: CASSLQTGLNGIQYF
CDR3nt: TGTGCCAGCAGCCTACAAACAGGGTTGAACGGCATTCAGTACTTC

abundance: .
j_gene: TRBJ2-5
d_gene: .
v_gene: TRBV7-2
CDR3aa: CASSLAPWGQETQYF
CDR3nt: TGTGCCAGCAGCTTAGCCCCCTGGGGGCAAGAGACCCAGTACTTC

abundance: .
j_gene: TRBJ1-4
d_gene: .
v_gene: TRBV7-9
CDR3aa: CASSLDRRLNEKLFF
CDR3nt: TGTGCCAGCAGCTTAGACCGCCGTCTTAATGAAAAACTGTTTTTT

abundance: once
j_gene: TRBJ2-1
d_gene: .
v_gene: TRBV9
CDR3aa: CANSSRTGAGLYNEQFF
CDR3nt: TGTGCCAACAGCTCCCGCACGGGAGCGGGTCTGTACAATGAGCAGTTCTTC

abundance: many
j_gene: TRBJ2-1
d_gene: TRBD2
v_gene: TRBV27
CDR3aa: CASKGLAGSSHEQFF
CDR3nt: TGTGCCAGCAAAGGACTAGCGGGTTCCTCGCATGAGCAGTTCTTC

abundance: .
j_gene: TRBJ2-1
d_gene: TRBD2
v_gene: TRBV2
CDR3aa: CASSEWASGTDEQFF
CDR3nt: TGTGCCAGCAGTGAATGGGCTAGCGGGACTGATGAGCAGTTCTTC

abundance: many
j_gene: TRBJ2-7
d_gene: TRBD1
v_gene: TRBV20-1
CDR3aa: CSARGTGGWEQYF
CDR3nt: TGCAGTGCTAGGGGGACAGGGGGCTGGGAGCAGTACTTC

abundance: .
j_gene: TRBJ1-2
d_gene: TRBD1
v_gene: TRBV10-3
CDR3aa: CATDQGQAYSNYGYTF
CDR3nt: TGTGCCACCGACCAGGGACAGGCCTATTCTAACTATGGCTACACCTTC

abundance: .
j_gene: TRBJ1-4
d_gene: TRBD1
v_gene: TRBV7-9
CDR3aa: CASGTENEKRFF
CDR3nt: TGTGCCAGCGGGACAGAAAATGAAAAACGGTTTTTT

abundance: many
j_gene: TRBJ2-5
d_gene: .
v_gene: TRBV7-2
CDR3aa: CASSLGGVREETQYF
CDR3nt: TGTGCCAGCAGCTTAGGGGGAGTACGAGAAGAGACCCAGTACTTC

abundance: many
j_gene: TRBJ2-7
d_gene: .
v_gene: TRBV10-3
CDR3aa: CAISESVGSSTYEQYF
CDR3nt: TGTGCCATCAGTGAGTCAGTCGGCAGTTCCACCTACGAGCAGTACTTC

abundance: few
j_gene: TRBJ2-7
d_gene: .
v_gene: TRBV10-2
CDR3aa: CASRGRGPYEQYF
CDR3nt: TGCGCCAGCAGGGGACGGGGGCCTTACGAGCAGTACTTC

abundance: .
j_gene: TRBJ2-3
d_gene: .
v_gene: TRBV6-5
CDR3aa: CASSPRVLTTDTQYF
CDR3nt: TGTGCCAGCAGCCCCCGGGTCCTGACTACAGATACGCAGTATTTT

abundance: many
j_gene: TRBJ2-7
d_gene: .
v_gene: TRBV7-2
CDR3aa: CASSLDFSPYEQYF
CDR3nt: TGTGCCAGCAGCTTAGACTTTTCGCCCTACGAGCAGTACTTC

abundance: .
j_gene: TRBJ2-1
d_gene: .
v_gene: TRBV2
CDR3aa: CASRLAEEQFF
CDR3nt: TGTGCCAGCAGACTAGCCGAGGAGCAGTTCTTC

abundance: .
j_gene: TRBJ1-5
d_gene: .
v_gene: TRBV12-3/TRBV12-4
CDR3aa: CASSLTPTHQPQHF
CDR3nt: TGTGCCAGCAGTTTAACACCGACCCATCAGCCCCAGCATTTT

abundance: many
j_gene: TRBJ2-1
d_gene: .
v_gene: TRBV4-3
CDR3aa: CASSLTVDPYNEQFF
CDR3nt: TGCGCCAGCAGCCTCACGGTGGATCCCTACAATGAGCAGTTCTTC

abundance: .
j_gene: TRBJ2-1
d_gene: .
v_gene: TRBV7-2
CDR3aa: CASSFGQGGRNEQFF
CDR3nt: TGTGCCAGCAGCTTCGGGCAGGGGGGCCGTAATGAGCAGTTCTTC

abundance: .
j_gene: TRBJ2-7
d_gene: .
v_gene: TRBV27
CDR3aa: CASWVGAGSYEQYF
CDR3nt: TGTGCCAGCTGGGTTGGGGCGGGGTCCTACGAGCAGTACTTC

abundance: many
j_gene: TRBJ2-5
d_gene: TRBD1
v_gene: TRBV4-3
CDR3aa: CASSQDPGTGVGETQYF
CDR3nt: TGCGCCAGCAGCCAAGATCCCGGGACAGGTGTTGGGGAGACCCAGTACTTC

abundance: .
j_gene: TRBJ2-3
d_gene: TRBD2
v_gene: TRBV20-1
CDR3aa: CSACRLGLSTDTQYF
CDR3nt: TGCAGTGCGTGCAGACTGGGACTAAGCACAGATACGCAGTATTTT

abundance: few
j_gene: TRBJ1-1
d_gene: TRBD1
v_gene: TRBV6-5
CDR3aa: CASSRLTGANTEAFF
CDR3nt: TGTGCCAGCAGTAGATTGACAGGGGCAAACACTGAAGCTTTCTTT

abundance: .
j_gene: TRBJ1-6
d_gene: .
v_gene: TRBV12-3/TRBV12-4
CDR3aa: CASSPWGSPLHF
CDR3nt: TGTGCCAGCAGCCCCTGGGGTTCACCCCTCCACTTT

abundance: many
j_gene: TRBJ2-7
d_gene: TRBD2
v_gene: TRBV29-1
CDR3aa: CSASLAGSSYEQYF
CDR3nt: TGCAGCGCTTCACTAGCGGGGAGCTCCTACGAGCAGTACTTC

abundance: few
j_gene: TRBJ2-1
d_gene: TRBD1
v_gene: TRBV28
CDR3aa: CASSEDRASYNEQFF
CDR3nt: TGTGCCAGCAGTGAGGACAGGGCTTCCTACAATGAGCAGTTCTTC

abundance: many
j_gene: TRBJ2-3
d_gene: .
v_gene: TRBV29-1
CDR3aa: CSVPGLRTDTQYF
CDR3nt: TGCAGCGTCCCCGGGCTGCGCACAGATACGCAGTATTTT

abundance: .
j_gene: TRBJ2-1
d_gene: .
v_gene: TRBV7-9
CDR3aa: CASSSPPSPTKNNEQFF
CDR3nt: TGTGCCAGCAGCTCACCCCCTAGCCCTACTAAGAACAATGAGCAGTTCTTC

abundance: few
j_gene: TRBJ1-1
d_gene: .
v_gene: TRBV5-1
CDR3aa: CASSRDNYNTEAFF
CDR3nt: TGCGCCAGCAGCCGGGACAACTATAACACTGAAGCTTTCTTT

abundance: few
j_gene: TRBJ1-5
d_gene: .
v_gene: TRBV7-8
CDR3aa: CASSFAPPGRTVRGNQPQHF
CDR3nt: TGTGCCAGTAGCTTCGCACCGCCGGGACGGACTGTGAGGGGCAATCAGCCCCAGCATTTT

abundance: few
j_gene: TRBJ2-3
d_gene: .
v_gene: TRBV20-1
CDR3aa: CSARGAVATSTDTQYF
CDR3nt: TGCAGTGCTAGGGGTGCTGTTGCGACTAGCACAGATACGCAGTATTTT

abundance: few
j_gene: TRBJ2-3
d_gene: .
v_gene: TRBV5-5
CDR3aa: CASSLGHSFTDTQYF
CDR3nt: TGTGCCAGCAGCTTGGGACATTCATTCACAGATACGCAGTATTTT

abundance: .
j_gene: TRBJ2-7
d_gene: .
v_gene: TRBV3-1
CDR3aa: CASSQDSSRSWGYEQYF
CDR3nt: TGTGCCAGCAGCCAAGATTCCTCTCGATCTTGGGGCTACGAGCAGTACTTC

abundance: few
j_gene: TRBJ1-5
d_gene: .
v_gene: TRBV7-3
CDR3aa: CASSLGERSNQPQHF
CDR3nt: TGTGCCAGCAGCTTAGGGGAACGGAGCAATCAGCCCCAGCATTTT

abundance: .
j_gene: TRBJ1-2
d_gene: .
v_gene: TRBV6-5
CDR3aa: CASSYSWQDYGYTF
CDR3nt: TGTGCCAGCAGTTACTCGTGGCAGGACTATGGCTACACCTTC

abundance: .
j_gene: TRBJ2-7
d_gene: .
v_gene: TRBV27
CDR3aa: CASSPTWTVSYEQYF
CDR3nt: TGTGCCAGCAGCCCTACCTGGACAGTTAGCTACGAGCAGTACTTC

abundance: many
j_gene: TRBJ2-7
d_gene: TRBD1
v_gene: TRBV18
CDR3aa: CASSLYRGQESYEQYF
CDR3nt: TGTGCCAGCTCGTTATACAGGGGTCAGGAATCCTACGAGCAGTACTTC

abundance: few
j_gene: TRBJ2-5
d_gene: .
v_gene: TRBV6-1
CDR3aa: CASSVLGTQYF
CDR3nt: TGTGCCAGCAGTGTTCTAGGGACCCAGTACTTC

abundance: many
j_gene: TRBJ2-5
d_gene: .
v_gene: TRBV24-1
CDR3aa: CATSEGDTLQETQYF
CDR3nt: TGTGCCACCAGTGAGGGGGACACACTCCAAGAGACCCAGTACTTC

abundance: once
j_gene: TRBJ1-5
d_gene: .
v_gene: TRBV19
CDR3aa: CASSMKPSQPQHF
CDR3nt: TGTGCCAGTAGTATGAAGCCCAGTCAGCCCCAGCATTTT

abundance: few
j_gene: TRBJ1-4
d_gene: TRBD1
v_gene: TRBV7-2
CDR3aa: CASSYGQGRGYEKLFF
CDR3nt: TGTGCCAGCAGCTACGGACAGGGGAGGGGTTATGAAAAACTGTTTTTT

abundance: many
j_gene: TRBJ2-2
d_gene: .
v_gene: TRBV3-1
CDR3aa: CASSQYTGELFF
CDR3nt: TGTGCCAGCAGCCAATACACCGGGGAGCTGTTTTTT

abundance: .
j_gene: TRBJ2-7
d_gene: .
v_gene: TRBV28
CDR3aa: CASRLFWQTYEQYF
CDR3nt: TGTGCCAGCAGGTTGTTTTGGCAAACCTACGAGCAGTACTTC

abundance: .
j_gene: TRBJ2-5
d_gene: TRBD2
v_gene: TRBV6-2/TRBV6-3
CDR3aa: CAISGGVSPFEQYF
CDR3nt: TGTGCCATATCCGGGGGGGTGTCTCCCTTTGAGCAGTACTTC

abundance: .
j_gene: TRBJ2-7
d_gene: .
v_gene: TRBV27
CDR3aa: CASSLSQNPSVEQYF
CDR3nt: TGTGCCAGCAGTTTATCCCAGAACCCGAGCGTCGAGCAGTACTTC

abundance: few
j_gene: TRBJ1-5
d_gene: .
v_gene: TRBV30
CDR3aa: CAWDSRRGNQPQHF
CDR3nt: TGTGCCTGGGACAGCCGGAGGGGCAATCAGCCCCAGCATTTT

abundance: .
j_gene: TRBJ1-1
d_gene: TRBD1
v_gene: TRBV12-3/TRBV12-4
CDR3aa: CASSPRDRVATEAFF
CDR3nt: TGTGCCAGCAGTCCCCGGGACAGGGTGGCCACTGAAGCTTTCTTT

abundance: many
j_gene: TRBJ1-1
d_gene: TRBD1
v_gene: TRBV29-1
CDR3aa: CSVRSGTGTEAFF
CDR3nt: TGCAGCGTCCGCAGCGGGACAGGGACAGAAGCTTTCTTT

abundance: few
j_gene: TRBJ1-2
d_gene: .
v_gene: TRBV12-3/TRBV12-4
CDR3aa: CASTVGLSTALYGYTF
CDR3nt: TGTGCCAGCACCGTGGGGTTATCGACAGCTCTCTATGGCTACACCTTC

abundance: few
j_gene: TRBJ2-7
d_gene: .
v_gene: TRBV9
CDR3aa: CASSVGPGGLYEQYF
CDR3nt: TGTGCCAGCAGCGTAGGCCCCGGGGGCCTCTACGAGCAGTACTTC

abundance: many
j_gene: TRBJ2-7
d_gene: .
v_gene: TRBV6-5
CDR3aa: CASSDPSGGAWEQYF
CDR3nt: TGTGCCAGCAGTGACCCTAGTGGGGGCGCCTGGGAGCAGTACTTC

abundance: .
j_gene: TRBJ2-7
d_gene: TRBD2
v_gene: TRBV29-1
CDR3aa: CSVGTSGIGEQYF
CDR3nt: TGCAGCGTGGGGACTAGCGGGATAGGGGAGCAGTACTTC

abundance: few
j_gene: TRBJ1-2
d_gene: .
v_gene: TRBV5-1
CDR3aa: CASSAGPQAGYGYTF
CDR3nt: TGCGCCAGCAGCGCCGGACCCCAGGCCGGGTATGGCTACACCTTC

abundance: few
j_gene: TRBJ2-3
d_gene: .
v_gene: TRBV5-1
CDR3aa: CASSLGIPGGTDTQYF
CDR3nt: TGCGCCAGCAGCTTGGGCATCCCTGGAGGCACAGATACGCAGTATTTT

abundance: few
j_gene: TRBJ2-7
d_gene: .
v_gene: TRBV7-8
CDR3aa: CASSPFSGRGFYEQYF
CDR3nt: TGTGCCAGCAGCCCTTTCTCGGGTCGGGGGTTCTACGAGCAGTACTTC

abundance: few
j_gene: TRBJ1-3
d_gene: .
v_gene: TRBV10-1
CDR3aa: CASSPDSSGNTIYF
CDR3nt: TGCGCCAGCAGCCCGGACAGCTCTGGAAACACCATATATTTT

abundance: many
j_gene: TRBJ2-7
d_gene: TRBD1
v_gene: TRBV5-4
CDR3aa: CASSLTGGVGYEQYF
CDR3nt: TGTGCCAGCAGCTTGACAGGGGGCGTAGGGTACGAGCAGTACTTC

abundance: .
j_gene: TRBJ2-7
d_gene: TRBD2
v_gene: TRBV10-1
CDR3aa: CASSECGGSPNEQYF
CDR3nt: TGCGCCAGCAGTGAGTGTGGCGGGAGCCCCAACGAGCAGTACTTC

abundance: many
j_gene: TRBJ2-7
d_gene: TRBD2
v_gene: TRBV12-3/TRBV12-4
CDR3aa: CASSPPVGSGGYEQYF
CDR3nt: TGTGCCAGCAGCCCCCCCGTCGGTAGCGGGGGCTACGAGCAGTACTTC

abundance: once
j_gene: TRBJ2-7
d_gene: TRBD2
v_gene: TRBV5-1
CDR3aa: CASSLAERTEGSSGSYEQYF
CDR3nt: TGCGCCAGCAGCTTGGCCGAGAGGACAGAGGGCTCTAGCGGGAGTTACGAGCAGTACTTC

abundance: few
j_gene: TRBJ2-5
d_gene: .
v_gene: TRBV13
CDR3aa: CASSYPGSQETQYF
CDR3nt: TGTGCCAGCAGCTACCCGGGATCGCAAGAGACCCAGTACTTC